This TCR beta chain comes out of a study of patients and donors after allogeneic stem cell transplantation. This clonotype occurred a few times. TCRdb re-called the RT-PCR reads through MiXCR, storing one row per CDR3 protein. The sample records approximately 150,000 distinct CDR3 sequences, approximately 40% being singletons. This TCR was sampled from a human donor who was either an allogeneic HSCT recipient or a stem cell or donor lymphocyte infusion donor (not recorded which). It is not recorded whose cells these are; they may come from a transplant donor. Input material: blood, either unsorted or a sorted T cell fraction (not recorded which).

The CDR3 DNA is TGCGCCAGCAGCTTGGAGTTTGGGGCGAGCTATGGCTACACCTTC. Translation: CASSLEFGASYGYTF. V is TRBV5-1 and J is TRBJ1-2, with D maybe TRBD1 (5 bases). The length of the CDR3 is 15 residues. The V and J ends lost 0 bases and 4 bases respectively, with 13 bases between them. Looked up from germline, CDR1 is SGHRS and CDR2 is YFSETQ.